This entry is about one TCR beta chain. Its target is unknown. This entry is derived from a study of cytomegalovirus exposure and HLA in healthy donors. In the study overall: Approximately 180 million T cells yielded 117 million unique TCR beta sequences, as an earlier analysis found.

CDR3 length: 15 amino acids. J gave up 8 bases and V 0 bases, and 8 bases lay outside the gene matches. Germline assignment: CDR1 SGHRS and CDR2 YFSETQ. PCR amplification relied on 60 Vbeta primers (plus 13 Jbeta primers). Sequenced by immunoSEQ multiplex PCR; TCRdb stores in-frame clones only, minus some. The sample includes about 140,000 clones, 75% to 85% of them seen just once. General study results and limits: Altogether, 160 or so TCR beta chains were recorded as cytomegalovirus-associated. In a later analysis, several top co-occurrence clusters appeared linked to parvovirus B19, influenza, CMV and Epstein-Barr virus. In a later analysis, TCR beta V- and J-gene trimming showed a link to a missense DCLRE1C variant.

The sample was PBMCs. The chain employs TRBV5-1 and TRBJ2-4; TRBD2 aligns across 7 bases. This clonotype was obtained from a man in his forties in good health and CMV-seronegative. In DNA, the CDR3 is TGCGCCAGCAGCTTGGACGATGGGGGGAGGGACATTCAGTACTTC. Translating it yields CASSLDDGGRDIQYF.